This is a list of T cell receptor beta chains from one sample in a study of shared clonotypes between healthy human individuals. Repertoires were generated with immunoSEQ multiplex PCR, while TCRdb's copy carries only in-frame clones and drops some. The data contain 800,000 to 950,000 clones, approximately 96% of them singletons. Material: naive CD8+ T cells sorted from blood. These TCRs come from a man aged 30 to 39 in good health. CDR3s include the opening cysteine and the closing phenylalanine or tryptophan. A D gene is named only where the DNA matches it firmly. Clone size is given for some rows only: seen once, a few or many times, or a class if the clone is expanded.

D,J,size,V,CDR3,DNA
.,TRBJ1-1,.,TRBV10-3,CAISGVDTEAFF,TGTGCCATCAGTGGAGTTGACACTGAAGCTTTCTTT
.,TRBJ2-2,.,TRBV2,CASSNPGLITGELFF,TGTGCCAGCAGCAACCCGGGACTCATCACCGGGGAGCTGTTTTTT
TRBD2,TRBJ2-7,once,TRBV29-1,CSVGASGRTYEQYF,TGCAGCGTTGGGGCTAGCGGGAGGACTTACGAGCAGTACTTC
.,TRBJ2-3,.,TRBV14,CASSQFLSGTVDTQYF,TGTGCCAGCAGCCAATTCTTGTCGGGTACGGTAGATACGCAGTATTTT
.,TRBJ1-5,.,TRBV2,CASLAGHNQPQHF,TGTGCCAGCCTTGCGGGACACAATCAGCCCCAGCATTTT
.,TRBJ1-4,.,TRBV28,CASREPGGREGREKLFF,TGTGCCAGCAGGGAGCCTGGGGGGCGCGAAGGTAGAGAAAAACTGTTTTTT
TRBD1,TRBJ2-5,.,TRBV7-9,CASSRSTGTGYGTQYF,TGTGCCAGCAGCCGATCTACCGGGACAGGGTACGGGACCCAGTACTTC
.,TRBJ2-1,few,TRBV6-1,CASSTGTDYNEQFF,TGTGCCAGCAGCACGGGGACGGACTACAATGAGCAGTTCTTC
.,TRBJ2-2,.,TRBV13,CASSPWGAGELFF,TGTGCCAGCAGCCCTTGGGGGGCCGGGGAGCTGTTTTTT
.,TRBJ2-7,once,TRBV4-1,CASSQGNSWEQYF,TGCGCCAGCAGCCAAGGAAATTCGTGGGAGCAGTACTTC
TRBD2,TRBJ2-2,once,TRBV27,CASSQTSGKRTGELFF,TGTGCCAGCAGCCAGACTAGCGGGAAGAGAACCGGGGAGCTGTTTTTT
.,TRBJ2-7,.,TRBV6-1,CASSFNRARPYEQYF,TGTGCCAGCAGCTTTAACAGGGCCCGGCCGTACGAGCAGTACTTC
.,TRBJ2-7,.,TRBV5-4,CASSSQWGAYEQYF,TGTGCCAGCAGCTCCCAGTGGGGGGCCTACGAGCAGTACTTC
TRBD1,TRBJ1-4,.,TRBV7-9,CASSSSTGGYSNEKLFF,TGTGCCAGCAGTAGCAGCACAGGGGGTTATAGTAATGAAAAACTGTTTTTT
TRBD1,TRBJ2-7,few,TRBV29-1,CSVEEDRGGEQYF,TGCAGCGTTGAAGAAGACAGGGGCGGAGAGCAGTACTTC
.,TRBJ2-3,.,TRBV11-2,CASSLRQGTDTQYF,TGTGCCAGCAGCTTGAGGCAGGGCACAGATACGCAGTATTTT
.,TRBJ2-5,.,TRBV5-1,CASSSELRVETQYF,TGCGCCAGCAGCTCTGAACTCCGGGTGGAGACCCAGTACTTC
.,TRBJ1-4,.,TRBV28,CASSLTMFRTELSPNEKLFF,TGTGCCAGCAGTTTAACGATGTTTCGCACAGAGCTTTCCCCTAATGAAAAACTGTTTTTT
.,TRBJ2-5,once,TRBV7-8,CASTRGGSSPYQETQYF,TGTGCCAGCACCCGTGGGGGCTCTTCCCCGTACCAAGAGACCCAGTACTTC
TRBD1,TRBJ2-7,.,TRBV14,CASSTRQGRFEQYF,TGTGCCAGCAGCACCCGACAGGGGCGGTTCGAGCAGTACTTC
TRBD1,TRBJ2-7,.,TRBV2,CASKIRQGDYEQYF,TGTGCCAGCAAAATCCGACAGGGGGACTACGAGCAGTACTTC
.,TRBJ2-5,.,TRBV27,CASRTGRLQETQYF,TGTGCCAGCAGGACCGGACGGTTACAAGAGACCCAGTACTTC
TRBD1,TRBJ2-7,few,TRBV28,CASSFPRQGEYEQYF,TGTGCCAGCAGTTTCCCGAGGCAGGGGGAGTACGAGCAGTACTTC
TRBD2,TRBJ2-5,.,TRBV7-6,CASSPLSGANQETQYF,TGTGCCAGCAGTCCACTTAGCGGGGCCAACCAAGAGACCCAGTACTTC
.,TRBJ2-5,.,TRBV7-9,CASSGRDLEETQYF,TGTGCCAGCAGCGGCCGGGATTTAGAAGAGACCCAGTACTTC
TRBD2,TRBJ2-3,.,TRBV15,CATSRTSVVTSTDTQYF,TGTGCCACCAGTAGGACTAGCGTCGTTACTAGCACAGATACGCAGTATTTT
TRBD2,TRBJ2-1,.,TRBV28,CASRRTSGSNEQFF,TGTGCCAGCAGGAGGACTAGCGGGAGTAATGAGCAGTTCTTC
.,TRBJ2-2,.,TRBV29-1,CSVELGVEDTGELFF,TGCAGCGTTGAACTAGGGGTGGAGGACACCGGGGAGCTGTTTTTT
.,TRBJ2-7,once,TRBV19,CASSIDDGLDEQYF,TGTGCCAGTAGTATAGATGACGGACTCGACGAGCAGTACTTC
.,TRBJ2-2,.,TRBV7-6,CASSHGTSELFF,TGTGCCAGCAGCCACGGGACGTCGGAGCTGTTTTTT
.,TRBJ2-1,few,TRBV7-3,CASSLDRPSSYNEQFF,TGTGCCAGCAGCCTCGACAGGCCCAGCTCCTACAATGAGCAGTTCTTC
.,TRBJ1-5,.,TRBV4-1,CASSQEMRDNQPQHF,TGCGCCAGCAGCCAAGAAATGCGAGACAATCAGCCCCAGCATTTT
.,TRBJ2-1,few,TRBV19,CASSIRPESSYNEQFF,TGTGCCAGTAGTATCCGGCCGGAGAGCTCCTACAATGAGCAGTTCTTC
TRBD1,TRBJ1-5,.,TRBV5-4,CASSWAGTGIGNQPQHF,TGTGCCAGCAGCTGGGCGGGGACAGGGATTGGCAATCAGCCCCAGCATTTT
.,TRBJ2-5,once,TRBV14,CASSPMGGLETQYF,TGTGCCAGCAGCCCCATGGGGGGGCTGGAGACCCAGTACTTC
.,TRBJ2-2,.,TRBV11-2,CASSDTGELFF,TGTGCCAGCAGCGACACCGGGGAGCTGTTTTTT
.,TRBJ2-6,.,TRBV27,CASSLDSGANVLTF,TGTGCCAGCAGTCTAGACTCTGGGGCCAACGTCCTGACTTTC
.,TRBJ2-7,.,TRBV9,CASSVSSGLSSYEQYF,TGTGCCAGCAGCGTCTCCAGCGGGCTAAGCTCCTACGAGCAGTACTTC
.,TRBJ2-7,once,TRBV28,CASSFLLYEQYF,TGTGCCAGCAGTTTTCTTCTCTACGAGCAGTACTTC
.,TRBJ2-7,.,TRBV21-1,CASIVAGGPHEQYF,TGTGCCAGCATCGTAGCGGGAGGGCCACACGAGCAGTACTTC
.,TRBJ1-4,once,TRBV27,CASSLRNEKLFF,TGTGCCAGCAGTTTACGTAATGAAAAACTGTTTTTT
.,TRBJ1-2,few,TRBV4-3,CASSQDKGLDGYTF,TGCGCCAGCAGCCAAGATAAAGGGCTAGATGGCTACACCTTC